The sequence of this T cell receptor (beta chain) was determined in a study of shared clonotypes between healthy human individuals. Notes on the study in general: Naive CD4 clonotypes were shared across a few donors at about 5%.

CDR1 and CDR2 (germline): MNHEY, SMNVEV (reference sequence). The ends lost 4 bases at V and 6 bases at J; junction bases unmatched: 19. CDR3 length: 19 amino acids. This clone has only one observation. The target antigen is unknown. Repertoires were generated with immunoSEQ multiplex PCR, while TCRdb's copy carries only in-frame clones and drops some. The data show about a million clones, around three quarters seen once. The clonotype originates from a man younger than 35 in good health. Some clones in this sample may be carry-over from other donors' samples. The V gene is TRBV27, the J gene TRBJ2-1; 9 nucleotides match TRBD1. The sample taken for sequencing was memory CD4+ T cells from PBMCs. Documented subset: CD45RA-negative fraction. The DNA of the CDR3 is TGTGCCAGCAGTTCTCAGCCCCGACTTGGGACAGGGATAACCAATGAGCAGTTCTTC. Amino acid sequence: CASSSQPRLGTGITNEQFF.